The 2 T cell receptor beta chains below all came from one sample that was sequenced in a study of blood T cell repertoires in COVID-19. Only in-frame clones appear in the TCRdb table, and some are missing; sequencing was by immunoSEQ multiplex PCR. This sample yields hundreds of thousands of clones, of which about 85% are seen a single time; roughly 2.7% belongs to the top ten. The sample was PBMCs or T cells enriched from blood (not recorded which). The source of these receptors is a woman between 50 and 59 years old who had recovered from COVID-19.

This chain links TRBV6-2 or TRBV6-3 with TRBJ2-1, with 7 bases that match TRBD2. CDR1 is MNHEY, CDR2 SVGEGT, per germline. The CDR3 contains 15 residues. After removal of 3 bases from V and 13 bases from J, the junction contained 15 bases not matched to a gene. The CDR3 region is CASSYPRGETSPQFF. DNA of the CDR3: TGTGCCAGCAGTTATCCTAGAGGGGAGACTAGCCCTCAGTTCTTC.

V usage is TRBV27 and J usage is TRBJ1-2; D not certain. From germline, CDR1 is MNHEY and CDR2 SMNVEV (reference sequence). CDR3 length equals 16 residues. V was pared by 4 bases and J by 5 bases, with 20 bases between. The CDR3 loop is CASSSSTQLSWYGYTF. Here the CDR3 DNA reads TGTGCCAGCAGTTCTTCCACCCAGTTAAGTTGGTATGGCTACACCTTC.